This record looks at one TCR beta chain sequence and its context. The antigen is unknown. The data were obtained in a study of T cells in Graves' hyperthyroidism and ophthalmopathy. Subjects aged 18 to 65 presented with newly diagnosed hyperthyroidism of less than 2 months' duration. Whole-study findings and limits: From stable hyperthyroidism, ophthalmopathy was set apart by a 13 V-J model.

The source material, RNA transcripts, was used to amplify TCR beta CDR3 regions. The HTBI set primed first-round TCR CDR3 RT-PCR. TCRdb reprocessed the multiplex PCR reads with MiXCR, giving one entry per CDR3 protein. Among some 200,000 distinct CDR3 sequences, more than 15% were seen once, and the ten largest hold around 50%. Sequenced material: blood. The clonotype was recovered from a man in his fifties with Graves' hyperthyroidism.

The CDR3 DNA reads as TGTGCCAGCAGCCAAACAGGGGGAAGCTACGAGCAGTACTTC. This gives the protein CASSQTGGSYEQYF. The chain combines TRBV12-3 or TRBV12-4 with TRBJ2-7, with TRBD1 identical over 8 bases. CDR3 length equals 14 residues. V shed 6 bases and J 3 bases; nucleotides not matched to a gene: 7.